Below are 25 T cell receptor beta chains sequenced from a single sample in a study of lymphopenia after photon versus proton radiotherapy. Profiling relied on immunoSEQ multiplex PCR, and the TCRdb table lists in-frame clones only, not all of them. The sample yields approximately 5,000 clones, more than 65% seen once. The sequencing used peripheral blood, collected from a patient treated with proton-based radiotherapy. These receptors all stem from a man of 80 years or more with esophageal cancer.

The chain is built from TRBV6-5 and TRBJ1-1, with D unclear. This CDR3 contains 13 residues. Germline CDR1 and CDR2: MNHEY and SVGAGI. Trimming stripped 9 bases from V and 3 bases from J, with 14 bases between. CDR3 residues: CASGRRGDTEAFF. CDR3 in DNA: TGTGCCAGTGGAAGGCGGGGAGACACTGAAGCTTTCTTT.

The chain links TRBV4-2 to TRBJ2-1; TRBD2 matches at 11 bases. This CDR3 spans 17 amino acids. V was pared by 0 bases and J by 4 bases, with 5 bases of the junction left unmatched. CDR1 and CDR2 from the germline V gene are LGHNA and YNFKEQ. CDR3 amino acids: CASSQDPTSGGYNEQFF. In DNA form, the CDR3 reads TGTGCCAGCAGCCAAGACCCCACTAGCGGGGGATACAATGAGCAGTTCTTC.

This rearrangement joins TRBV7-7 to TRBJ2-5, with TRBD2 as a possible D gene (5 bases). V lost 2 bases to trimming and J lost 1 base, with 8 bases between them. The germline V gene has CDR1 SSHAT and CDR2 FNYEAQ (reference sequence). The CDR3 consists of 14 residues. The CDR3 nucleotides are TGTGCCAGCAGCTTAAGAGGGAGCCAAGAGACCCAGTACTTC. Residues: CASSLRGSQETQYF. The whole variable domain, filled in from reference TRBV7-7 and TRBJ2-5, reads GAGVSQSPRYKVTKRGQDVTLRCDPISSHATLYWYQQALGQGPEFLTYFNYEAQPDKSGLPSDRFSAERPEGSISTLTIQRTEQRDSAMYRCASSLRGSQETQYFGPGTRLLVL.

This chain joins TRBV1 and TRBJ1-2. TRBV1 is annotated as a pseudogene. The CDR3 contains 16 residues. CDR3 DNA sequence: TGCACCAGCAGGTGGCTACGTTTGTGCGAGACCTATGGCTACACCTTC. Amino acids: CTSRWLRLCETYGYTF.

CDR3 DNA: TGTGCCACCAGCCGACCCACAGGGCAGACTGAAGCTTTCTTT. Translating it yields CATSRPTGQTEAFF. The chain is built from TRBV15 and TRBJ1-1; possibly TRBD1 for D (6 bases). The CDR3 length is 14 residues. The germline CDR1 and CDR2 sequences are LNHNV and YYDKDF (reference sequence). With 5 bases removed from V and 5 bases from J, the gap between germline ends came to 15 bases.

The CDR3 DNA follows: TGTGCCAGCAGTTTAAAGGGGACGGACACCATATATTTT. It is translated as CASSLKGTDTIYF. The chain joins TRBV27 to TRBJ1-3; D perhaps matches TRBD1 (5 bases). The CDR3 totals 13 residues. V shed 2 bases and J shed 8 bases, with 10 bases lying between them. CDR1 MNHEY and CDR2 SMNVEV come from the germline V gene (reference sequence).

This rearrangement joins TRBV7-1 to TRBJ1-1; D remains unclear. TRBV7-1 is flagged as an ORF with uncertain function. This CDR3 has 14 residues. The V end lost 4 bases, the J end lost 4 bases, and 13 bases lay between the germline ends. This chain's CDR3 is CASSLVEQGTEAFF. CDR3 nucleotide sequence: TGTGCCAGCAGCTTAGTTGAGCAAGGCACTGAAGCTTTCTTT.

The chain carries TRBV4-1 and TRBJ2-7; 7 bases line up with TRBD1. V lost 6 bases, J lost 3 bases, and 8 bases stayed unmatched. Germline V gives CDR1 MGHRA, CDR2 YSYEKL. The length of the CDR3 is 14 residues. CDR3 bases: TGCGCCAGCAGTTACCGGGACAGAGACTACGAGCAGTACTTC. Its protein is CASSYRDRDYEQYF.

This clone is a singleton in its sample. The rearrangement joins TRBV19 to TRBJ2-1, with TRBD2 identical over 11 bases. The germline gives CDR1 LNHDA, CDR2 SQIVND (reference sequence). This CDR3 has 15 amino acids. The trim removed 10 bases at V and 3 bases at J, leaving 8 bases unmatched. CDR3 coding DNA: TGTGCCACTTCGATAGCGGGAGGGAGCTACAATGAGCAGTTCTTC. This encodes CATSIAGGSYNEQFF.

In its sample, this clone was seen a few times. J is TRBJ2-6 and V is TRBV2; D unresolved. This CDR3 spans 13 amino acids. Germline CDR1 SNHLY, CDR2 FYNNEI. V lost 8 bases and J lost 12, with 17 bases in between. CDR3 sequence: CASQEGRKGVLTF. The CDR3 coding sequence is TGTGCCAGCCAAGAAGGACGGAAGGGCGTCCTGACTTTC.

This clone was recorded once. V is TRBV10-3 and J is TRBJ2-3; 13 nucleotides line up with TRBD2. V lost 4 bases to trimming and J lost 2 bases; unmatched junction nucleotides: 3. The CDR3 contains 16 residues. The V gene's germline CDR1 is ENHRY and CDR2 SYGVKD. The CDR3: CAISVGLAGTTDTQYF. The CDR3 DNA sequence: TGTGCCATCAGTGTGGGACTAGCGGGGACCACAGATACGCAGTATTTT.

This chain joins TRBV5-5 and TRBJ1-1; tentatively, D is TRBD1 (5 bases). The CDR3 runs to 15 residues. V gave up 2 bases and J gave up 1 base, with 12 bases separating them. CDR1 is SGHKS and CDR2 is YYEKEE in the germline V gene (reference sequence). CDR3 residues: CASSLDLTGNTEAFF. CDR3 sequence (DNA): TGTGCCAGCAGCTTAGATTTAACAGGGAACACTGAAGCTTTCTTT.

In DNA form, the CDR3 reads TGTGCCAGCAGCGTAGCTACCACCGGGGAGCTGTTTTTT. This encodes CASSVATTGELFF. The rearrangement joins TRBV9 to TRBJ2-2; unclear D gene. The CDR3 extends over 13 amino acids. V was cut by 0 bases and J by 4 bases, with 4 bases left in between. Germline CDR1 is SGDLS and CDR2 is YYNGEE.

The chain uses TRBV5-4 and TRBJ2-3, with D uncertain. The CDR3 loop spans 13 amino acids. The germline V and J ends were trimmed by 4 bases and 3 bases, with 9 bases remaining between them. Germline V gene lookup returns CDR1 SGHNT and CDR2 YYREEE (reference sequence). As DNA, the CDR3 is TGTGCCAGCAGCCCCGCCGGGACAGATACGCAGTATTTT. Translated: CASSPAGTDTQYF.

This chain joins TRBV10-2 and TRBJ1-5; D perhaps matches TRBD1 (6 bases). Germline values: CDR1 WSHSY, CDR2 SAAADI. Trimming took 0 bases from V and 10 from J, leaving 10 bases between them. The CDR3 totals 13 residues. The CDR3: CASSESDRGPQHF. CDR3 bases: TGCGCCAGCAGTGAGTCGGACAGAGGACCCCAGCATTTT.

This chain links TRBV6-5 with TRBJ1-5; D uncertain. Trimming removed 2 bases from V and 6 bases from J, with 14 bases in between. CDR3 length equals 15 residues. The germline CDR1 and CDR2 sequences are MNHEY and SVGAGI. The CDR3 DNA reads as TGTGCCAGCAGTTACCGAGGCCGGCCCGGTCAGCCCCAGCATTTT. It encodes CASSYRGRPGQPQHF.

V and J are TRBV6-4 and TRBJ2-2; D is ambiguous. Deletions cut 5 bases from V and 5 bases from J, with 9 bases between. The length of the CDR3 is 13 residues. Per the germline V gene, CDR1 is MRHNA and CDR2 is SNTAGT. CDR3 coding DNA: TGTGCCAGCAGTTTGGAGCCTACCGGGGAGCTGTTTTTT. Protein: CASSLEPTGELFF.

The gene calls are TRBV11-1 and TRBJ2-1; 7 bases fit TRBD2. Trimming at V came to 3 bases and at J to 6 bases, leaving 5 bases not matched to a gene. CDR1 is SGHAT and CDR2 is FQDESV in the germline V gene (reference sequence). This CDR3 has 14 residues. The CDR3 sequence is CASSFGLESNEQFF. In DNA form, the CDR3 reads TGTGCCAGCAGCTTCGGACTAGAGTCCAATGAGCAGTTCTTC.

The V gene is TRBV6-6, the J gene TRBJ2-7, with 10 bases lining up with TRBD1. Looked up from germline, CDR1 is MNHNY and CDR2 is SVGAGI (reference sequence). V was clipped by 2 bases and J by 6 bases; unmatched bases: 4. The length of the CDR3 is 14 residues. The CDR3 loop reads CASSYDRGPIEQYF. The DNA of the CDR3 is TGTGCCAGCAGTTACGACAGGGGGCCTATCGAGCAGTACTTC.

V gene TRBV5-1 combines with J gene TRBJ1-2; the D is unclear. The germline V and J ends were trimmed by 4 bases and 0 bases, with 16 bases remaining between them. The CDR3 totals 16 residues. Germline V gives CDR1 SGHRS, CDR2 YFSETQ. The DNA for the CDR3 is TGCGCCAGCAGCGCCTTTTTGGAACACGCTAACTATGGCTACACCTTC. This gives the protein CASSAFLEHANYGYTF.

The rearrangement uses TRBV28 and TRBJ1-5; perhaps TRBD1 as D (5 bases). The CDR3 has 15 amino acids. Germline CDR1 and CDR2: MDHEN and SYDVKM. V gave up 6 bases and J gave up 2 bases, with 14 bases separating them. DNA for the CDR3: TGTGCCAGCAGCGGGGGAGTAAAGGGCAATCAGCCCCAGCATTTT. This sequence encodes CASSGGVKGNQPQHF.

This clone was picked up a small number of times. The rearrangement uses TRBV5-6 and TRBJ2-5; the match to TRBD2 covers 11 bases. V lost 7 bases to trimming and J lost 2 bases; unmatched junction nucleotides: 4. This CDR3 is built from 14 residues. CDR1 SGHDT and CDR2 YYEEEE come from the germline V gene. The CDR3 DNA reads TGTGCCAGCTCGGGGACTAGCGGTCAAGAGACCCAGTACTTC. Protein: CASSGTSGQETQYF.

V usage is TRBV5-7 and J usage is TRBJ2-5; D unclear. TRBV5-7 qualifies as an ORF whose function is uncertain. V lost 6 bases to trimming and J lost 7 bases, with 10 bases between them. The CDR3 is 11 residues long. CDR3 DNA sequence: TGTGCCAGCACCCCCCCCGGGACCCAGTACTTC. Translated, it gives CASTPPGTQYF.

The chain uses TRBV4-1 and TRBJ2-7; D ambiguous. Germline-derived CDR1 and CDR2 are MGHRA and YSYEKL. Deletions cut 1 base from V and 7 bases from J, with 11 bases between. The CDR3 contains 13 residues. The CDR3 DNA is TGCGCCAGCAGCCAAGGTATGGGTGGGGAGCAGTACTTC. This codes for CASSQGMGGEQYF.

CDR3 coding DNA: TGCGCCAGCAGCCAAGATGTCTCTAGAGTGACTAATGAAAAACTGTTTTTT. This encodes CASSQDVSRVTNEKLFF. This chain links TRBV4-1 with TRBJ1-4; D gene ambiguous. The CDR3 contains 17 residues. CDR1 is MGHRA and CDR2 is YSYEKL in the germline V gene. Trimming took 0 bases from V and 2 from J, leaving 13 bases between them.